This TCR beta chain was captured by sequencing in a study of shared clonotypes between healthy human individuals. Assay: immunoSEQ multiplex PCR; the TCRdb copy retains only in-frame clones and omits some. This table has more than 2 million clones, around 95% appearing once. CDR1 SGHRS and CDR2 YFSETQ come from the germline V gene. The CDR3 runs 15 residues. V gave up 3 bases and J gave up 2 bases; unmatched junction bases: 6. Findings and caveats of the study: Collection of samples was limited to blood; tissue repertoires likely differ. A generally larger estimated richness was seen in naive subsets than in memory subsets.

To note about this clone: Antigen: not known.

The sequence derives from a man younger than 35 in good health. This chain links TRBV5-1 with TRBJ2-7, with TRBD1 matching over 9 bases. Sequencing was done on a sample of naive CD4+ T cells sorted from blood. Described subset: CD45RA+ positively selected. CDR3 bases: TGCGCCAGCAGCTCGGGACAGGGTACGGCCTACGAGCAGTACTTC. Its translation is CASSSGQGTAYEQYF.